A selection of T cell receptor beta chains follows, all from one sample in a study of CD4+ T cells in melanoma. The table came from immunoSEQ multiplex PCR; TCRdb's copy has only in-frame clones and leaves some out. The profile covers around 100,000 clones, with roughly 90% appearing a single time and 2.5% to 3.5% taken by the ten largest. Sequencing input: peripheral blood. These receptors were taken from a human donor with melanoma. Both conserved end residues are part of each CDR3. Fields, in order: V gene, D gene, J gene, clone size, CDR3 DNA, CDR3 protein. The D gene is left open where the match is weak. Only part of the rows carry a size: once, few, many, or a class if the clone is expanded.

TRBV7-8	NA	TRBJ2-3	NA	TGTGCCAGCGCAGTAGAAGGCAGGGGCTTAGATACGCAGTATTTT	CASAVEGRGLDTQYF
TRBV7-3	TRBD2	TRBJ2-3	NA	TGTGCCAGCAGCGCCCGACTAGCGGGGTTGAATACGCAGTATTTT	CASSARLAGLNTQYF
TRBV6-6	TRBD1	TRBJ1-6	NA	TGTGCCAGCAGTTATGGACAGGGGGCGGGTTCACCCCTCCACTTT	CASSYGQGAGSPLHF
TRBV6-5	TRBD1	TRBJ1-5	NA	TGTGCCAGCAGGACGGGGGGACAGGGTCATCAGCCCCAGCATTTT	CASRTGGQGHQPQHF
TRBV11-1	TRBD1	TRBJ2-2	NA	TGTGCCAGCAGCTTAAGACAGGGGGACACCGGGGAGCTGTTTTTT	CASSLRQGDTGELFF
TRBV9	TRBD2	TRBJ2-2	NA	TGTGCCAGCAGCGTGGGACTAGCGGGACGGACCGGGGAGCTGTTTTTT	CASSVGLAGRTGELFF
TRBV7-9	NA	TRBJ2-5	NA	TGTGCCAGCAGCTTAGCCCTAGGCAGGGAGACCCAGTACTTC	CASSLALGRETQYF
TRBV6-1	NA	TRBJ2-7	NA	TGTGCCAGCAGTGAAGGTCCTAGGACCTACGAGCAGTACTTC	CASSEGPRTYEQYF
TRBV27	TRBD1	TRBJ2-7	NA	TGTGCCAGCAGGGCATCTAGACAGGGGGCGAGGGAGCAGTACTTC	CASRASRQGAREQYF
TRBV5-4	NA	TRBJ2-6	NA	TGTGCCAGCAGCTTGGCTTTAGGGTCTGGGGCCAACGTCCTGACTTTC	CASSLALGSGANVLTF
TRBV9	NA	TRBJ2-3	once	TGTGCCAGCAGCGTAGGGGGGCTAGTGACTTCGAACACAGATACGCAGTATTTT	CASSVGGLVTSNTDTQYF
TRBV7-3	TRBD2	TRBJ2-2	once	TGTGCCAGCAGTTACGTCCCTAGCGGGAGCACCGGGGAGCTGTTTTTT	CASSYVPSGSTGELFF
TRBV7-3	TRBD2	TRBJ2-5	NA	TGTGCCAGCAGCTTTACTAGCGGTGAGACCCAGTACTTC	CASSFTSGETQYF
TRBV4-3	NA	TRBJ1-1	NA	TGCGCCAGCAGCCAAGGTCAGGGGTCGAACACTGAAGCTTTCTTT	CASSQGQGSNTEAFF
TRBV9	TRBD1	TRBJ2-2	NA	TGTGCCAGCGTTCCTGGGACAGGGGCAACCGGGGAGCTGTTTTTT	CASVPGTGATGELFF
TRBV9	NA	TRBJ2-3	NA	TGTGCCAGCAGCGTAGCTCCGGCGGAAGTGGTCACAGATACGCAGTATTTT	CASSVAPAEVVTDTQYF
TRBV28	TRBD2	TRBJ2-1	NA	TGTGCCAGCAGAATGGGGGGGACTAGCGGGCCTCAGTTCTTC	CASRMGGTSGPQFF
TRBV27	NA	TRBJ2-7	NA	TGTGCCAGCAGCCCCGGGACAATCTACGAGCAGTACTTC	CASSPGTIYEQYF
TRBV5-4	NA	TRBJ2-7	NA	TGTGCCAGCAGCTTGGCGTCTATTCCCTCCTACGAGCAGTACTTC	CASSLASIPSYEQYF
TRBV15	NA	TRBJ1-1	once	TGTGCCACCAGCAGAGAGGGGGGCACTGAAGCTTTCTTT	CATSREGGTEAFF
TRBV7-9	NA	TRBJ2-3	NA	TGTGCCAGCAGTTTAGGGGCTATGGCAGATACGCAGTATTTT	CASSLGAMADTQYF
TRBV11-2	NA	TRBJ2-2	NA	TGTGCCAGCAGCCGAGGACGAGTAAACACCGGGGAGCTGTTTTTT	CASSRGRVNTGELFF
TRBV5-8	TRBD1	TRBJ1-1	NA	TGTGCCAGCAGCTCGGGACAGTCCATGAACACTGAAGCTTTCTTT	CASSSGQSMNTEAFF
TRBV4-3	TRBD1	TRBJ2-3	NA	TGCGCCAGCAGCCAAGCTCTCTGGACAGGGAGCACAGATACGCAGTATTTT	CASSQALWTGSTDTQYF
TRBV4-3	TRBD1	TRBJ1-2	NA	TGCGCCAGCAGCTCCCAGGGGGCAACGTTTCTAGAGTATGGCTACACCTTC	CASSSQGATFLEYGYTF
TRBV10-1	NA	TRBJ2-6	NA	TGCGCCAGCAGTGAGTCCGTAAACTCTGGGGCCAACGTCCTGACTTTC	CASSESVNSGANVLTF
TRBV5-1	TRBD1	TRBJ2-1	NA	TGCGCCAGCAGCGGGGGGGGACAGGGGTACAATGAGCAGTTCTTC	CASSGGGQGYNEQFF
TRBV29-1	NA	TRBJ1-5	NA	TGCAGCGTTGAGGGGGGCCCCAATCAGCCCCAGCATTTT	CSVEGGPNQPQHF
TRBV9	NA	TRBJ2-7	once	TGTGCCAGCAGCGACCGAGTGGGGGGCGAGCAGTACTTC	CASSDRVGGEQYF
TRBV9	TRBD2	TRBJ2-7	NA	TGTGCCAGCAGCAGAAGTAGCGGGGCTTCCTACGAGCAGTACTTC	CASSRSSGASYEQYF
TRBV5-4	NA	TRBJ2-1	NA	TGTGCCAGCAGCTTCCGGGAGATGAGCGATGAGCAGTTCTTC	CASSFREMSDEQFF
TRBV4-1	TRBD2	TRBJ2-5	NA	TGCGCCAGCAGCCAAGATCCCCGAGCGGTCGGGGGGGAGACCCAGTACTTC	CASSQDPRAVGGETQYF
TRBV10-3	TRBD1	TRBJ2-5	NA	TGTGCCACGGACAGGGGGCGCGGGGAGACCCAGTACTTC	CATDRGRGETQYF
TRBV4-1	NA	TRBJ2-7	NA	TGCGCCAGCAGCCAAGACTTTTACTCCTACGAGCAGTACTTC	CASSQDFYSYEQYF
TRBV18	TRBD1	TRBJ1-5	NA	TGTGCCAGCTCACCCGGACAGGGATCGATTCAGCCCCAGCATTTT	CASSPGQGSIQPQHF
TRBV28	NA	TRBJ2-7	NA	TGTGCCAGCAGCGGACACCTCTACGAGCAGTACTTC	CASSGHLYEQYF
TRBV7-3	TRBD2	TRBJ2-3	NA	TGTGCCAGCAGCATCGCTAGCGGGAGGAGCACAGATACGCAGTATTTT	CASSIASGRSTDTQYF
TRBV6-4	NA	TRBJ2-7	NA	TGTGCCAGCTCATGGACCTCAACTAGTCACGAGCAGTACTTC	CASSWTSTSHEQYF
TRBV10-3	NA	TRBJ1-3	NA	TGTGCCATCAGCCGCGGGATGGGAAACACCATATATTTT	CAISRGMGNTIYF